This TCR beta chain was obtained from a study of cytomegalovirus exposure and HLA in healthy donors. General study points: By a later analysis, the bulk of CMV-associated TCR beta chains appeared HLA-restricted.

In its sample, this clone was seen a few times. Antigen specificity is unknown. The PCR employed 60 Vbeta primers together with 13 Jbeta primers. The repertoire was sequenced with immunoSEQ multiplex PCR; TCRdb's copy has only in-frame clones and lacks some. The repertoire holds under 250,000 clones, with 65% to 85% as singletons. Germline V lookup: CDR1 LNHDA, CDR2 SQIVND (reference sequence). This CDR3 is 15 amino acids long. V lost 6 bases, J lost 6 bases, and 11 bases stayed unmatched. This rearrangement joins TRBV19 to TRBJ1-5; 7 bases are a match to TRBD1. The sequence derives from a woman aged 25 to 39 in good health and CMV-seronegative. Sequenced material: PBMCs. CDR3 in amino acids: CASREGQMGVQPQHF. CDR3 nucleotides: TGTGCCAGTAGAGAGGGACAGATGGGTGTTCAGCCCCAGCATTTT. Full variable domain (remainder filled in from reference TRBV19 and TRBJ1-5): DGGITQSPKYLFRKEGQNVTLSCEQNLNHDAMYWYRQDPGQGLRLIYYSQIVNDFQKGDIAEGYSVSREKKESFPLTVTSAQKNPTAFYLCASREGQMGVQPQHFGDGTRLSIL.